The rows below give T cell receptor beta chains drawn from one sample of a study of T-cell reconstitution after alpha-beta-depleted transplantation in children. TCRdb ran MiXCR on the PCR reads and lists one entry per CDR3 protein. The table shows 400,000 to 450,000 distinct CDR3 sequences, with around two fifths occurring only once. This material consisted of PBMCs, taken before TCRalphabeta/CD19-depleted stem cell transplant. The receptors originated from a girl aged 2 to 9 with aplastic anemia, due to receive a stem cell transplant. Each CDR3 is given without its conserved first and last residue.

V gene	J gene	CDR3 protein
TRBV12-3/TRBV12-4	TRBJ2-1	ASSLAGTVLSYNEQF
TRBV10-3	TRBJ1-1	AISASGGSTEAF
TRBV14	TRBJ2-5	ASSPGTRILQETQY
TRBV12-3/TRBV12-4	TRBJ2-1	ASRRTSGRNEQF
TRBV5-1	TRBJ1-2	ASSTTQTYGYT
TRBV4-1	TRBJ2-1	ASSQGRAGAYNEQF
TRBV24-1	TRBJ2-5	ATSAGGQETQY
TRBV5-1	TRBJ2-7	ASSPRGGIYEQY
TRBV6-5	TRBJ1-1	ASGTPVTNTEAF
TRBV6-6	TRBJ2-1	ASSQGGAEQF
TRBV28	TRBJ2-2	ASSTTSGRSGELF
TRBV11-2	TRBJ2-3	ASSPSGLAGGVASTDTQY
TRBV21-1	TRBJ1-1	ASSKRGGQRRDTEAF
TRBV24-1	TRBJ2-1	ATSDWAGDYNEQF
TRBV5-5	TRBJ2-7	ASTWAWGTYEQY
TRBV6-1	TRBJ2-3	ASRAQRLDGDPQY
TRBV12-3/TRBV12-4	TRBJ2-3	ASSFSDSDTQY
TRBV20-1	TRBJ2-1	SAWTDRGYNEQF
TRBV5-1	TRBJ2-3	ASSSGGRSTDTQY
TRBV28	TRBJ2-3	ASSWTFADTQY
TRBV5-1	TRBJ2-2	ASSLVGTGELF
TRBV12-3/TRBV12-4	TRBJ1-2	ASSFEQGPSNYGYT
TRBV7-3	TRBJ2-3	ASSQDSGTGADTQY
TRBV5-1	TRBJ1-2	ASSLGQANYGYT
TRBV20-1	TRBJ1-1	RAVGMNTEAF
TRBV27	TRBJ1-2	ASSWTGDNGYT
TRBV20-1	TRBJ2-7	SAKRTSGDAYEQY
TRBV5-1	TRBJ2-1	ASSFRGAPHEQF
TRBV27	TRBJ2-7	ASSPETAIYEQY
TRBV20-1	TRBJ2-2	SARDASGNTGELF
TRBV29-1	TRBJ2-5	SVGQGQTQY